The clone carrying this T cell receptor beta chain was recorded a few times. The V gene's germline CDR1 is MNHNY and CDR2 SVGAGI (reference sequence). V lost 0 bases, J lost 7 bases, and 13 bases lay in between. The CDR3 totals 15 residues. This record comes from a study of cytomegalovirus exposure and HLA in healthy donors. 60 Vbeta and 13 Jbeta primers were used in PCR. Sequenced by immunoSEQ multiplex PCR; TCRdb stores in-frame clones only, minus some. The sample yields around 92,000 clones, around three quarters seen once. The TCR comes from a human donor in good health. The chain links TRBV6-6 to TRBJ1-5, with no clear D. The sequenced sample consisted of PBMCs. The CDR3 region has the DNA TGTGCCAGCAGTTACTCGGGAGCTGCCGGGCAGCCCCAGCATTTT. Its translation: CASSYSGAAGQPQHF.